This is a list of T cell receptor beta chains from one sample in a study of CD8 T cells in ankylosing spondylitis. TCRdb processed the 5' RACE reads anew with MiXCR; each CDR3 protein has one entry. The sample has 50,000 to 70,000 distinct CDR3 sequences, roughly 6.1% seen once. Sequencing was done on a sample of synovial fluid, either unsorted or a sorted T cell fraction (not recorded which). The source of these receptors is a male donor with ankylosing spondylitis. Both conserved end residues are part of each CDR3. The D gene is left open where the match is weak. Clone size appears in some rows only: once, few, many, or a class for an expanded clone.

abundance | j_gene | v_gene | d_gene | CDR3aa | CDR3nt
. | TRBJ2-2 | TRBV13 | TRBD1 | CASSYAQGRANTGELFF | TGTGCCAGCAGCTATGCACAGGGGCGCGCGAACACCGGGGAGCTGTTTTTT
few | TRBJ2-7 | TRBV18 | . | CASSLALGYEQYF | TGTGCCAGCTCACTTGCCTTGGGGTACGAGCAGTACTTC
many | TRBJ2-3 | TRBV12-3/TRBV12-4 | . | CASSQYQGVADTQYF | TGTGCCAGCAGCCAGTACCAGGGCGTCGCAGATACGCAGTATTTT
many | TRBJ1-2 | TRBV7-8 | . | CASSQDGANYGYTF | TGTGCCAGCAGTCAAGACGGTGCTAACTATGGCTACACCTTC
many | TRBJ1-6 | TRBV2 | TRBD1 | CASSEAGTENSPLHF | TGTGCCAGCAGTGAAGCCGGGACAGAAAATTCACCCCTCCACTTT
many | TRBJ1-1 | TRBV7-2 | . | CASSLLAANLEAFF | TGTGCCAGCAGCCTTCTTGCCGCGAATTTAGAAGCTTTCTTT
few | TRBJ2-1 | TRBV20-1 | . | CSAMGRSNEQFF | TGCAGTGCTATGGGACGGAGCAATGAGCAGTTCTTC
few | TRBJ1-4 | TRBV11-2 | . | CASSRGPSEKLFF | TGTGCCAGCAGCCGAGGGCCCTCAGAAAAACTGTTTTTT
. | TRBJ2-3 | TRBV20-1 | TRBD2 | CSARDTPGLAGADTQYF | TGCAGTGCTAGAGATACTCCGGGACTAGCGGGAGCAGATACGCAGTATTTT
many | TRBJ2-7 | TRBV28 | . | CASSLSGLALTYEQYF | TGTGCCAGCAGTTTATCCGGGCTAGCTCTTACCTACGAGCAGTACTTC
many | TRBJ2-3 | TRBV6-1 | TRBD1 | CASSPGTETDTQYF | TGTGCCAGCAGTCCCGGGACAGAGACAGATACGCAGTATTTT
many | TRBJ2-1 | TRBV5-6 | . | CASSWTPGGKQFF | TGTGCCAGCAGCTGGACCCCTGGGGGCAAGCAGTTCTTC
. | TRBJ2-5 | TRBV19 | . | CASSRRLGRGTQYF | TGTGCCAGTAGTAGGCGACTGGGTCGGGGGACCCAGTACTTC
. | TRBJ2-5 | TRBV15 | . | CATSITPGAGETQYF | TGTGCCACCAGCATAACCCCAGGGGCGGGAGAGACCCAGTACTTC
few | TRBJ2-7 | TRBV28 | . | CASSSIDSGVAYEQYF | TGTGCCAGCAGTTCCATAGACTCAGGGGTAGCCTACGAGCAGTACTTC
. | TRBJ2-1 | TRBV3-1 | . | CASSQDLSSYNEQFF | TGTGCCAGCAGCCAAGATCTAAGCTCCTACAATGAGCAGTTCTTC
. | TRBJ2-5 | TRBV5-6 | . | CASSLGARRTVETQYF | TGTGCCAGCAGCCTGGGTGCGCGGCGGACGGTTGAGACCCAGTACTTC
many | TRBJ2-1 | TRBV29-1 | TRBD2 | CSVGTSENEQFF | TGCAGCGTCGGGACTAGTGAGAATGAGCAGTTCTTC
. | TRBJ2-1 | TRBV7-3 | TRBD2 | CASSLQAGAADEQFF | TGTGCCAGCAGCTTACAGGCGGGAGCAGCCGATGAGCAGTTCTTC
many | TRBJ1-1 | TRBV6-2/TRBV6-3 | . | CASRTAAANTEAFF | TGTGCCAGCAGGACGGCGGCGGCGAACACTGAAGCTTTCTTT
many | TRBJ2-2 | TRBV3-1 | . | CASSQGNSWTGELFF | TGTGCCAGCAGCCAAGGGAATAGCTGGACCGGGGAGCTGTTTTTT
. | TRBJ2-7 | TRBV20-1 | . | CSARDLKRFLAYEQYF | TGCAGTGCTAGAGATTTGAAACGGTTCTTGGCCTACGAGCAGTACTTC
. | TRBJ2-7 | TRBV4-1 | TRBD2 | CASSGRTSGSLYF | TGCGCCAGCAGCGGTCGGACTAGCGGGAGCCTGTACTTC
many | TRBJ2-3 | TRBV4-1 | . | CASSPRGRADTQYF | TGCGCCAGCAGCCCCAGAGGCCGGGCAGATACGCAGTATTTT
many | TRBJ2-2 | TRBV28 | . | CASSRSLTKGNTGELFF | TGTGCCAGCAGTCGATCCCTCACTAAAGGGAACACCGGGGAGCTGTTTTTT
few | TRBJ2-5 | TRBV6-2/TRBV6-3 | . | CASSPTGVGEETQYF | TGTGCCAGCAGTCCGACGGGCGTGGGTGAAGAGACCCAGTACTTC
few | TRBJ1-2 | TRBV3-1 | . | CASSQRRGQTAGYTF | TGTGCCAGCAGCCAAAGAAGGGGACAAACGGCTGGCTACACCTTC
many | TRBJ2-2 | TRBV12-3/TRBV12-4 | TRBD2 | CASQRWEGGELFF | TGTGCCAGTCAGAGATGGGAGGGCGGGGAGCTGTTTTTT
. | TRBJ1-1 | TRBV12-3/TRBV12-4 | . | CASSPIRVGEAFF | TGTGCCAGCAGTCCTATCAGGGTCGGTGAAGCTTTCTTT
. | TRBJ2-5 | TRBV5-1 | TRBD2 | CASSVRELETQYF | TGCGCCAGCAGCGTGCGGGAGCTTGAGACCCAGTACTTC
many | TRBJ1-1 | TRBV7-2 | TRBD1 | CASSHQGARTEAFF | TGTGCCAGCAGCCACCAGGGGGCGCGGACTGAAGCTTTCTTT
many | TRBJ2-5 | TRBV20-1 | . | CSARGRETQYF | TGCAGTGCTAGAGGGCGGGAGACCCAGTACTTC
many | TRBJ2-2 | TRBV7-2 | . | CASSPTRFGELFF | TGTGCCAGCAGCCCGACTAGGTTCGGGGAGCTGTTTTTT
few | TRBJ2-2 | TRBV5-5 | TRBD1 | CASSLLDRGRVGELFF | TGTGCCAGCAGCTTGTTGGACAGGGGGCGCGTCGGGGAGCTGTTTTTT
. | TRBJ2-1 | TRBV6-5 | TRBD1 | CASIWDRGRGEQFF | TGTGCCAGCATTTGGGACAGGGGGCGCGGGGAGCAGTTCTTC
many | TRBJ2-7 | TRBV5-1 | . | CASSLAGPPAHEQYF | TGCGCCAGCAGCTTGGCCGGACCTCCGGCCCACGAGCAGTACTTC
few | TRBJ1-1 | TRBV5-1 | . | CASSWNRDTTEAFF | TGCGCCAGCAGCTGGAACCGGGACACTACTGAAGCTTTCTTT
. | TRBJ1-2 | TRBV27 | . | CASTSWGASGYTF | TGTGCCAGCACATCCTGGGGGGCGAGTGGCTACACCTTC
. | TRBJ1-5 | TRBV7-8 | . | CASSLGGAGYNQPQHF | TGTGCCAGCAGCTTAGGAGGGGCGGGTTACAATCAGCCCCAGCATTTT
few | TRBJ2-5 | TRBV5-1 | . | CASSFGSLIQETQYF | TGCGCCAGCAGCTTCGGTTCGCTGATCCAAGAGACCCAGTACTTC
many | TRBJ2-1 | TRBV15 | . | CATSRLGGPLNEQFF | TGTGCCACCAGCAGACTTGGCGGGCCCCTGAATGAGCAGTTCTTC